The 18 T cell receptor beta chains below come from one sample, sequenced in a study of radiotherapy plus CTLA-4 blockade in lung cancer. Sequencing was performed with immunoSEQ multiplex PCR; in TCRdb, only in-frame clones are kept and a portion is missing. This sample has about 43,000 clones; about 70% occur once, and the top ten carry 20% to 25%. This specimen consisted of peripheral blood, obtained from a patient treated with radiotherapy plus ipilimumab. The receptors derive from a human donor with non-small cell lung cancer who had a partial response to radiotherapy plus ipilimumab.

This chain links TRBV4-3 with TRBJ2-5, with 7 nucleotides matching TRBD2. The CDR3 extends over 14 amino acids. Per germline, CDR1 LGHNA and CDR2 YSLEER. The trim removed 1 base at V and 4 bases at J, leaving 3 bases unmatched. CDR3 amino acids: CASSQVGGGETQYF. CDR3 DNA sequence: TGCGCCAGCAGCCAAGTCGGCGGGGGAGAGACCCAGTACTTC.

The V call is TRBV4-1, the J call TRBJ2-1; TRBD2 is a possible D gene (7 bases). V lost 2 bases to trimming and J lost 8 bases, with 16 bases between them. The CDR3 spans 15 residues. Germline CDR1 reads MGHRA; CDR2 reads YSYEKL. CDR3 sequence reads: CASSQPFRGGDEQFF. In DNA, the CDR3 is TGCGCCAGCAGCCAACCTTTTAGGGGGGGCGATGAGCAGTTCTTC.

The chain recombines TRBV7-9 with TRBJ1-1; D is possibly TRBD1 (6 bases). Germline CDR1 and CDR2: SEHNR and FQNEAQ (reference sequence). The CDR3 is 12 amino acids. V was cut by 6 bases and J by 8 bases, with 13 bases left in between. The CDR3 DNA reads TGTGCCAGCAGTGTAGGGGGTTCCGAAGCTTTCTTT. The encoded protein is CASSVGGSEAFF.

The J gene is TRBJ2-1, the V gene TRBV5-1; 11 nucleotides agree with TRBD2. CDR1 is SGHRS, CDR2 YFSETQ, per germline. Trimming cost V 2 bases and J 6 bases; bases outside gene matches: 7. This CDR3 is built from 16 residues. DNA for the CDR3: TGCGCCAGCAGCTTACTAGCGGGAGCAGGAAGCAATGAGCAGTTCTTC. Its protein product is CASSLLAGAGSNEQFF.

This chain uses TRBV10-2 with TRBJ1-6; no reliable D call. Germline CDR1 reads WSHSY; CDR2 reads SAAADI. The CDR3 contains 13 residues. V lost 7 bases, J lost 4 bases, and 8 bases lay in between. The DNA for the CDR3 is TGCGCCAGCAAATCCCAGTATAATTCACCCCTCCACTTT. This sequence encodes CASKSQYNSPLHF.

The V and J genes are TRBV7-3 and TRBJ2-3; the D is unclear. V was cut by 5 bases and J by 0 bases, with 12 bases left in between. Germline V CDR1 and CDR2: SGHTA, FQGTGA. The CDR3 length is 15 residues. The CDR3 loop is CASSAPATSTDTQYF. The CDR3 DNA sequence: TGTGCCAGCAGCGCGCCGGCGACTAGCACAGATACGCAGTATTTT.

This sequence joins TRBV5-1 and TRBJ1-1; D is unclear. The CDR3 is 15 amino acids. In germline, CDR1 is SGHRS, CDR2 YFSETQ. V was cut by 2 bases and J by 7 bases, with 18 bases left in between. The CDR3 region has the DNA TGCGCCAGCAGCTTTTATCCCGGGAGTAGTGGTGAAGCTTTCTTT. Its protein is CASSFYPGSSGEAFF.

In nucleotides, the CDR3 is TGTGCCAGCTCACCATTCACTAGCGGCCAAGAGACCCAGTACTTC. As protein: CASSPFTSGQETQYF. The rearrangement links TRBV18 to TRBJ2-5, with TRBD2 identical over 8 bases. The V gene's germline CDR1 is KGHSH and CDR2 LQKENI. The trim removed 2 bases at V and 1 base at J, leaving 3 bases unmatched. The CDR3 has 15 amino acids.

The CDR3 protein is CASSQEATVGEQYF. The CDR3 nucleotides read TGTGCCAGCAGCCAAGAGGCGACAGTAGGCGAGCAGTACTTC. The chain joins TRBV14 to TRBJ2-7, with D perhaps matching TRBD1 (5 bases). V was clipped by 0 bases and J by 6 bases, with 12 bases between them. The CDR3 runs 14 residues. The V gene's germline CDR1 is SGHDN and CDR2 FVKESK.

This clone was found a few times. The V call is TRBV19, the J call TRBJ1-4, with 10 nucleotides matching TRBD1. The CDR3 totals 13 residues. With 10 bases clipped from V and 8 bases from J, the junction kept 7 bases outside the gene matches. In germline, CDR1 is LNHDA, CDR2 SQIVND (reference sequence). CDR3 protein: CATRDRGGEKLFF. CDR3 DNA sequence: TGTGCCACCCGGGACAGGGGAGGAGAAAAACTGTTTTTT.

This chain joins TRBV5-6 and TRBJ1-2, with 8 bases fitting TRBD1. Germline V gives CDR1 SGHDT, CDR2 YYEEEE. With V trimmed by 5 bases and J by 4 bases, 13 bases remained unmatched. The CDR3 extends over 16 amino acids. The CDR3 DNA is TGTGCCAGCAGGTCTCTACTGGGCGACAGGGGCTATGGCTACACCTTC. Residues: CASRSLLGDRGYGYTF.

V and J are TRBV6-5 and TRBJ1-1; D remains unclear. The V end lost 5 bases, the J end lost 1 base, and 8 bases lay between the germline ends. The CDR3 consists of 13 residues. Per the germline V gene, CDR1 is MNHEY and CDR2 is SVGAGI. The CDR3 is CASSVEWNTEAFF. DNA for the CDR3: TGTGCCAGCAGTGTAGAGTGGAACACTGAAGCTTTCTTT.

The chain carries TRBV5-1 and TRBJ2-5, with 9 nucleotides matching TRBD2. This CDR3 contains 14 residues. V was pared by 0 bases and J by 11 bases, with 8 bases of the junction left unmatched. Germline V gene lookup returns CDR1 SGHRS and CDR2 YFSETQ. In DNA, the CDR3 is TGCGCCAGCAGCTTGGGTAGCGGGGGCCGAGAGCAGTACTTC. Encoded protein: CASSLGSGGREQYF.

The chain recombines TRBV16 with TRBJ1-1, with 8 bases lining up with TRBD1. This CDR3 comprises 16 residues. The germline V gene encodes CDR1 KGHSY and CDR2 FQNENV. V was pared by 1 base and J by 2 bases, with 6 bases of the junction left unmatched. CDR3 protein: CASSQWGDRFNTEAFF. In DNA form, the CDR3 reads TGTGCCAGCAGCCAATGGGGGGACAGGTTTAACACTGAAGCTTTCTTT. Full variable domain (rest looked up from reference TRBV16 and TRBJ1-1): GEEVAQTPKHLVRGEGQKAKLYCAPIKGHSYVFWYQQVLKNEFKFLISFQNENVFDETGMPKERFSAKCLPNSPCSLEIQATKLEDSAVYFCASSQWGDRFNTEAFFGQGTRLTVV.

V is TRBV4-2 and J is TRBJ2-3; 8 positions agree with TRBD1. Germline-derived CDR1 and CDR2 are LGHNA and YNFKEQ. Trimming cost V 5 bases and J 1 base; bases outside gene matches: 8. The CDR3 consists of 16 residues. The DNA of the CDR3 is TGTGCCAGCAGCAAAAATCAGGGACAGGGCACAGATACGCAGTATTTT. This translates into CASSKNQGQGTDTQYF.

The rearrangement uses TRBV5-1 and TRBJ2-7, with a possible D match to TRBD2 (5 bases). The CDR3 loop spans 13 amino acids. The germline V and J ends were trimmed by 5 bases and 3 bases, with 12 bases remaining between them. Germline CDR1 and CDR2: SGHRS and YFSETQ. This CDR3 is CASREGGYYEQYF. The CDR3 region has the DNA TGCGCCAGCAGAGAGGGTGGGTACTACGAGCAGTACTTC.

This chain joins TRBV30 and TRBJ2-1, with a weak D call TRBD2 (6 bases). Germline loops: CDR1 GTSNPN, CDR2 SVGIG (reference sequence). V was pared by 3 bases and J by 13 bases, with 16 bases between. The CDR3 has 12 residues. CDR3 bases: TGTGCCTGGAGCGACGATATGGAGGGTCAGTTCTTC. It is translated as CAWSDDMEGQFF. The full variable domain, rest sourced from reference TRBV30 and TRBJ2-1, is SQTIHQWPATLVQPVGSPLSLECTVEGTSNPNLYWYRQAAGRGLQLLFYSVGIGQISSEVPQNLSASRPQDRQFILSSKKLLLSDSGFYLCAWSDDMEGQFFGPGTRLTVL.

There are a few counts of this clone. This chain uses TRBV19 with TRBJ1-2, with D possibly TRBD1 on 6 matching bases. Germline values: CDR1 LNHDA, CDR2 SQIVND (reference sequence). The CDR3 is 15 amino acids. V was pared by 1 base and J by 3 bases, with 12 bases between. The CDR3 DNA reads TGTGCCAGTAGTATAGGCACAGGGTTCGACTATGGCTACACCTTC. Amino acid sequence: CASSIGTGFDYGYTF. The whole variable domain, filled in from reference TRBV19 and TRBJ1-2, reads DGGITQSPKYLFRKEGQNVTLSCEQNLNHDAMYWYRQDPGQGLRLIYYSQIVNDFQKGDIAEGYSVSREKKESFPLTVTSAQKNPTAFYLCASSIGTGFDYGYTFGSGTRLTVV.